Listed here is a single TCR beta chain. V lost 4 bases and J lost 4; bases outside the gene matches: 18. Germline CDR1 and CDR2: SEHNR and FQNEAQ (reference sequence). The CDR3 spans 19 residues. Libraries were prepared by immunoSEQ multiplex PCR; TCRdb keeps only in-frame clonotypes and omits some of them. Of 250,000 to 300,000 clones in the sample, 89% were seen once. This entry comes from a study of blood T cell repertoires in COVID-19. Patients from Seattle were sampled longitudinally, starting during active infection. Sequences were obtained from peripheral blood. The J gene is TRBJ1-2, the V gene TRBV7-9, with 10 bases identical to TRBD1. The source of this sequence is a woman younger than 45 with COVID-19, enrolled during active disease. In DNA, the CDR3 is TGTGCCAGCAGCTCACCGACAGGGGGCCGAGAGGTCCTACTCTATGGCTACACCTTC. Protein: CASSSPTGGREVLLYGYTF.